This T cell receptor beta chain stems from a study of T cells in localized non-small cell lung cancer. Data came from immunoSEQ multiplex PCR; TCRdb stores just in-frame clones and leaves some out. The sample has fewer than 95,000 clones, roughly 93% seen once. The CDR3 has 13 residues. CDR1 and CDR2 (germline): MGHRA, YSYEKL. V lost 1 base, J lost 5 bases, and 8 bases lay in between. Study outcomes and limitations: For the top 100 tumor clones, a median approximately 59 also appeared in adjacent lung.

Note on this clone: The antigen remains undetermined.

J is TRBJ1-1 and V is TRBV4-1; D unresolved. Sequencing was performed on PBMCs, taken before any cancer treatment. The receptor comes from a woman between 40 and 69 years old with stage II squamous cell lung carcinoma. As DNA, the CDR3 is TGCGCCAGCAGCCAAGCAGAGCGAACTGAAGCTTTCTTT. Protein sequence: CASSQAERTEAFF.